These 17 T cell receptor beta chains were sequenced from one sample in a study of T cell changes during pregnancy in multiple sclerosis. Some clones are missing from TCRdb's copy, which holds only in-frame ones; the method was immunoSEQ multiplex PCR. The sample has tens of thousands of clones, roughly 90% seen once. The source material was peripheral blood, sampled in the first trimester of pregnancy. Source of these receptors: a female donor in good health, enrolled as a control in a pregnancy study.

Comments on this clone: Other DNA sequences of this sample code for an identical CDR3. This chain uses TRBV2 with TRBJ2-7, with unresolved D. Trimming pared 5 bases from V and 2 bases from J, leaving 4 bases between. This CDR3 comprises 11 residues. The V gene's germline CDR1 is SNHLY and CDR2 FYNNEI. The CDR3 DNA follows: TGTGCCAGCAGTTCCGCCTACGAGCAGTACTTC. It is translated as CASSSAYEQYF. The whole variable domain, filled in from reference TRBV2 and TRBJ2-7, reads EPEVTQTPSHQVTQMGQEVILRCVPISNHLYFYWYRQILGQKVEFLVSFYNNEISEKSEIFDDQFSVERPDGSNFTLKIRSTKLEDSAMYFCASSSAYEQYFGPGTRLTVT.

The genes are TRBV18 and TRBJ1-1; 7 nucleotides line up with TRBD1. V was pared by 4 bases and J by 1 base, with 3 bases of the junction left unmatched. The V gene's germline CDR1 is KGHSH and CDR2 LQKENI. The CDR3 sequence is 14 residues long. The CDR3 region is CASSQTGTNTEAFF. DNA of the CDR3: TGTGCCAGCTCACAGACAGGGACGAACACTGAAGCTTTCTTT.

A few counts support this clone. The V gene is TRBV29-1, the J gene TRBJ1-1; maybe TRBD1 (6 bases). With 6 bases removed from V and 1 base from J, the gap between germline ends came to 9 bases. Germline lookup yields CDR1 SQVTM and CDR2 ANQGSEA. This CDR3 spans 12 amino acids. The chain's CDR3 is CSVIQGNTEAFF. The CDR3, as DNA: TGCAGCGTGATACAGGGGAACACTGAAGCTTTCTTT.

This clone was picked up one time. This chain connects TRBV7-9 to TRBJ1-6; D is ambiguous. Germline CDR1 reads SEHNR; CDR2 reads FQNEAQ (reference sequence). The V end was cut by 4 bases, the J end by 9 bases, with 10 bases between. The CDR3 totals 13 residues. CDR3: CASSSPLGSPLHF. The CDR3 DNA follows: TGTGCCAGCAGCTCCCCCCTAGGTTCACCCCTCCACTTT.

This chain connects TRBV5-4 to TRBJ1-6, with TRBD1 as a possible D gene (6 bases). V shed 3 bases and J shed 5 bases, with 12 bases lying between them. The CDR3 spans 15 residues. CDR1 and CDR2 (germline): SGHNT, YYREEE (reference sequence). The CDR3 DNA follows: TGTGCCAGCAGCTCCCCGCCAGGGGATAATTCACCCCTCCACTTT. This encodes CASSSPPGDNSPLHF. Based on the CDR3 plus reference TRBV5-4 and TRBJ1-6, the full variable domain is ETGVTQSPTHLIKTRGQQVTLRCSSQSGHNTVSWYQQALGQGPQFIFQYYREEENGRGNFPPRFSGLQFPNYSSELNVNALELDDSALYLCASSSPPGDNSPLHFGNGTRLTVT.

CDR3 sequence (DNA): TGTGCCAGCAGTTTATACGGAGGGAGGGGGAACACTGAAGCTTTCTTT. Amino acids: CASSLYGGRGNTEAFF. The chain combines TRBV27 with TRBJ1-1, with D perhaps matching TRBD1 (5 bases). The CDR3 contains 16 residues. Germline-derived CDR1 and CDR2 are MNHEY and SMNVEV (reference sequence). Trimming cost V 1 base and J 1 base, with 13 bases left between them.

J is TRBJ1-3 and V is TRBV7-9; TRBD1 agrees at 9 bases. The germline gives CDR1 SEHNR, CDR2 FQNEAQ (reference sequence). CDR3 length equals 15 residues. Germline trimming cut 5 bases from V and 4 bases from J; bases unmatched to any gene: 6. The CDR3 DNA sequence: TGTGCCAGCAGCGTCGGGACAGGGAGAGGAAACACCATATATTTT. The encoded protein is CASSVGTGRGNTIYF.

This rearrangement joins TRBV5-6 to TRBJ1-1; D is perhaps TRBD1 (6 bases). CDR1 and CDR2 from the germline V gene are SGHDT and YYEEEE. The CDR3 contains 18 residues. Between the trimmed V and J ends, which lost 4 bases and 2 bases, there was a span of 24 bases. The DNA for the CDR3 is TGTGCCAGCAGCCCATATCTCATTTTTACAGGGAGAAACACTGAAGCTTTCTTT. Protein product: CASSPYLIFTGRNTEAFF.

The chain recombines TRBV10-3 with TRBJ1-5; 11 nucleotides agree with TRBD1. Germline CDR1 is ENHRY and CDR2 is SYGVKD. CDR3 size: 16 residues. V lost 3 bases, J lost 8 bases, and 9 bases stayed unmatched. The CDR3 sequence is CAISDSWTGGKEPQHF. Written as DNA, the CDR3 is TGTGCCATCAGTGATTCATGGACAGGGGGCAAAGAGCCCCAGCATTTT.

J is TRBJ1-4 and V is TRBV5-6; possibly TRBD1 for D (6 bases). The CDR3 contains 15 residues. The ends were cut back, 4 bases at V and 8 bases at J, with 18 bases in the middle. CDR1 and CDR2 (germline): SGHDT, YYEEEE. The CDR3, as DNA: TGTGCCAGCAGCACCCCGACAGAGGGGGGGGAAAAACTGTTTTTT. Its translation is CASSTPTEGGEKLFF.

The rearrangement uses TRBV7-3 and TRBJ2-3; 9 positions match TRBD2. V was pared by 4 bases and J by 1 base, with 3 bases of the junction left unmatched. This CDR3 region has 15 residues. Germline V lookup: CDR1 SGHTA, CDR2 FQGTGA. CDR3 sequence: CASSSRLAGTDTQYF. DNA of the CDR3: TGTGCCAGCAGCTCCCGACTAGCGGGCACAGATACGCAGTATTTT.

The rearrangement joins TRBV28 to TRBJ1-2, with D possibly being TRBD1 (6 bases). The CDR3 has 16 residues. Trimming pared 6 bases from V and 0 bases from J, leaving 17 bases between. CDR1 is MDHEN, CDR2 SYDVKM, per germline. DNA of the CDR3: TGTGCCAGCAGCGATGGGGGGGCGGGAGCTAACTATGGCTACACCTTC. Translating it yields CASSDGGAGANYGYTF.

CDR3 nucleotide sequence: TGTGCCAGCAGTAGAGCGGGAGGGCCCGTCTCCTACGAGCAGTACTTC. Translation: CASSRAGGPVSYEQYF. The gene calls are TRBV25-1 and TRBJ2-7; 10 positions match TRBD2. Trimming took 5 bases from V and 0 from J; bases not matched to a gene: 7. The germline V gene encodes CDR1 MGHDK and CDR2 SYGVNS. The length of the CDR3 is 16 residues.

The V call is TRBV2, the J call TRBJ2-4; D may be TRBD2 (5 bases). CDR3 length: 12 residues. Germline V lookup: CDR1 SNHLY, CDR2 FYNNEI. Trimming took 8 bases from V and 8 from J, leaving 13 bases between them. CDR3 sequence (DNA): TGTGCCAGCGTTGGCGACGGGGACATTCAGTACTTC. This codes for CASVGDGDIQYF.

This clone was detected a few times. CDR3 nucleotides: TGTGCCAGCAGTGACCTGCAGGGGAGCAATCAGCCCCAGCATTTT. Its translation is CASSDLQGSNQPQHF. The chain recombines TRBV6-1 with TRBJ1-5; TRBD1 might be the D (6 bases). There are 15 residues in the CDR3. From germline, CDR1 is MNHNS and CDR2 SASEGT. V was pared by 3 bases and J by 1 base, with 10 bases between.

V usage is TRBV19 and J usage is TRBJ2-7; 11 nucleotides agree with TRBD2. The CDR3 runs to 15 residues. Germline loops: CDR1 LNHDA, CDR2 SQIVND (reference sequence). After removal of 1 base from V and 5 bases from J, the junction contained 4 bases not matched to a gene. The DNA of the CDR3 is TGTGCCAGTAGTATAGTACTAGCGGGAGACAACGAGCAGTACTTC. As protein: CASSIVLAGDNEQYF.

The CDR3, as DNA: TGTGCCAGCAGACGAGCACAGGGTGGAAAAGAGACCCAGTACTTC. This encodes CASRRAQGGKETQYF. V and J are TRBV6-6 and TRBJ2-5, with D tentatively TRBD1 (6 bases). The CDR3 totals 15 residues. Trimming left V 6 bases short and J 3 bases short, with 17 bases between. CDR1 and CDR2 from the germline V gene are MNHNY and SVGAGI (reference sequence).